Listed below are T cell receptor beta chains from one sample, sequenced in a study of response to subunit inactivated influenza vaccine. TCRdb passed the RT-PCR reads through MiXCR, listing each CDR3 protein once. The sample contains fewer than 800,000 distinct CDR3 sequences, 15% to 18% of which appear only once. The sample in question was PBMCs from blood, obtained 11 to 12 days after vaccination. These TCRs come from a man in his fifties who received an inactivated influenza vaccine. CDR3s include the opening cysteine and the closing phenylalanine or tryptophan. D genes are given only for firm matches. Clone size is shown for a subset of rows, as once, few, many or a class of expanded clone.

cdr3_aa: CASSAGTSVGNEQFF
cdr3_nt: TGTGCCAGCAGCGCCGGGACTAGCGTAGGGAATGAGCAGTTCTTC
clone_size: .
d_call: TRBD2
j_call: TRBJ2-1
v_call: TRBV9

cdr3_aa: CASSQGGLAEQFF
cdr3_nt: TGTGCCAGCAGCCAAGGGGGACTAGCGGAGCAGTTCTTC
clone_size: .
d_call: TRBD2
j_call: TRBJ2-1
v_call: TRBV3-1

cdr3_aa: CASSLPIYNEQFF
cdr3_nt: TGTGCCAGCAGCTTACCTATATACAATGAGCAGTTCTTC
clone_size: many
d_call: .
j_call: TRBJ2-1
v_call: TRBV7-8

cdr3_aa: CASSFRGRASTDTQYF
cdr3_nt: TGTGCCAGCAGTTTTCGTGGCAGGGCCAGCACAGATACGCAGTATTTT
clone_size: few
d_call: .
j_call: TRBJ2-3
v_call: TRBV12-3/TRBV12-4

cdr3_aa: CASSGKGGTEAFF
cdr3_nt: TGCGCCAGCAGCGGGAAGGGTGGGACTGAAGCTTTCTTT
clone_size: few
d_call: .
j_call: TRBJ1-1
v_call: TRBV4-3

cdr3_aa: CASSRRPGPETQYF
cdr3_nt: TGTGCCAGCAGCCGACGCCCGGGACCAGAGACCCAGTACTTC
clone_size: .
d_call: .
j_call: TRBJ2-5
v_call: TRBV5-6

cdr3_aa: CSARDGTGGRETQYF
cdr3_nt: TGCAGTGCTAGAGACGGGACAGGGGGACGTGAGACCCAGTACTTC
clone_size: .
d_call: TRBD1
j_call: TRBJ2-5
v_call: TRBV20-1

cdr3_aa: CSASWGENTGELFF
cdr3_nt: TGCAGTGCTAGTTGGGGAGAGAACACCGGGGAGCTGTTTTTT
clone_size: .
d_call: .
j_call: TRBJ2-2
v_call: TRBV20-1

cdr3_aa: CATRPIGGYYEQYF
cdr3_nt: TGTGCCACGCGGCCGATCGGGGGGTATTACGAGCAGTACTTC
clone_size: few
d_call: TRBD2
j_call: TRBJ2-7
v_call: TRBV10-3

cdr3_aa: CASSLAGGRRTEAFF
cdr3_nt: TGTGCCAGCAGTTTAGCGGGGGGGCGGAGGACTGAAGCTTTCTTT
clone_size: .
d_call: .
j_call: TRBJ1-1
v_call: TRBV12-3/TRBV12-4

cdr3_aa: CASSHPWAQNEQFF
cdr3_nt: TGCGCCAGCAGCCATCCCTGGGCTCAGAATGAGCAGTTCTTC
clone_size: few
d_call: .
j_call: TRBJ2-1
v_call: TRBV4-1

cdr3_aa: CATSPREGIGAYTGELFF
cdr3_nt: TGTGCCACCAGCCCTAGGGAAGGAATAGGGGCGTACACCGGGGAGCTGTTTTTT
clone_size: few
d_call: .
j_call: TRBJ2-2
v_call: TRBV24-1

cdr3_aa: CASSQPSGRPLVEQYF
cdr3_nt: TGTGCCAGCAGCCAACCTAGCGGGAGGCCCTTGGTGGAGCAGTACTTC
clone_size: .
d_call: TRBD2
j_call: TRBJ2-7
v_call: TRBV14

cdr3_aa: CASSPIRTAFYGYTF
cdr3_nt: TGTGCCAGCTCACCAATACGGACAGCTTTCTATGGCTACACCTTC
clone_size: few
d_call: .
j_call: TRBJ1-2
v_call: TRBV18

cdr3_aa: CASSPTRVPGDTQYF
cdr3_nt: TGTGCCAGCTCACCCACCCGGGTCCCCGGAGATACGCAGTATTTT
clone_size: .
d_call: .
j_call: TRBJ2-3
v_call: TRBV18

cdr3_aa: CASSVGYSKETQYF
cdr3_nt: TGTGCCAGCAGCGTAGGGTACAGCAAAGAGACCCAGTACTTC
clone_size: .
d_call: .
j_call: TRBJ2-5
v_call: TRBV9

cdr3_aa: CASSLVSGLAVYEQYF
cdr3_nt: TGTGCCAGCAGCTTAGTTTCGGGACTAGCGGTATACGAGCAGTACTTC
clone_size: .
d_call: TRBD2
j_call: TRBJ2-7
v_call: TRBV7-9

cdr3_aa: CASTGTVSYEQYF
cdr3_nt: TGTGCCAGCACGGGGACAGTCTCCTACGAGCAGTACTTC
clone_size: few
d_call: TRBD1
j_call: TRBJ2-7
v_call: TRBV28

cdr3_aa: CASGTGVSSYGYTF
cdr3_nt: TGTGCCAGCGGTACAGGGGTCTCTTCCTATGGCTACACCTTC
clone_size: .
d_call: TRBD1
j_call: TRBJ1-2
v_call: TRBV5-6

cdr3_aa: CASSPGLADAYEQYF
cdr3_nt: TGTGCCAGCTCACCGGGCCTAGCGGACGCCTACGAGCAGTACTTC
clone_size: few
d_call: TRBD2
j_call: TRBJ2-7
v_call: TRBV18

cdr3_aa: CSASPDRVISPLHF
cdr3_nt: TGCAGTGCTAGCCCCGACAGGGTTATATCACCCCTCCACTTT
clone_size: .
d_call: TRBD1
j_call: TRBJ1-6
v_call: TRBV20-1

cdr3_aa: CASSLGWTSGRVYEQYF
cdr3_nt: TGTGCCAGCAGTTTAGGGTGGACTAGCGGGAGGGTCTACGAGCAGTACTTC
clone_size: .
d_call: TRBD2
j_call: TRBJ2-7
v_call: TRBV28

cdr3_aa: CASRAEGTGELFF
cdr3_nt: TGCGCCAGCAGGGCCGAGGGCACCGGGGAGCTGTTTTTT
clone_size: few
d_call: .
j_call: TRBJ2-2
v_call: TRBV4-1

cdr3_aa: CASSPRMNTGELFF
cdr3_nt: TGTGCCAGTAGTCCCCGAATGAACACCGGGGAGCTGTTTTTT
clone_size: few
d_call: .
j_call: TRBJ2-2
v_call: TRBV19

cdr3_aa: CASSLFPGTSNEQFF
cdr3_nt: TGCGCCAGCAGCTTGTTCCCGGGAACCTCTAATGAGCAGTTCTTC
clone_size: .
d_call: .
j_call: TRBJ2-1
v_call: TRBV5-1

cdr3_aa: CASSSLPGQGQETQNF
cdr3_nt: TGTGCCAGCAGCTCCCTCCCAGGGCAGGGTCAAGAGACCCAGAACTTC
clone_size: .
d_call: .
j_call: TRBJ2-5
v_call: TRBV7-2

cdr3_aa: CASSVTGRGDTEAFF
cdr3_nt: TGTGCCAGCAGCGTTACAGGGAGGGGAGACACTGAAGCTTTCTTT
clone_size: .
d_call: .
j_call: TRBJ1-1
v_call: TRBV3-1

cdr3_aa: CASSQESRGTYEQYF
cdr3_nt: TGTGCCAGCAGCCAAGAGTCCAGGGGCACCTACGAGCAGTACTTC
clone_size: few
d_call: .
j_call: TRBJ2-7
v_call: TRBV14

cdr3_aa: CASSFLAGRNTGELFF
cdr3_nt: TGTGCCAGCAGCTTTCTTGCGGGGAGGAACACCGGGGAGCTGTTTTTT
clone_size: few
d_call: .
j_call: TRBJ2-2
v_call: TRBV5-5

cdr3_aa: CASSSQGTYGYTF
cdr3_nt: TGTGCCAGCAGCTCTCAGGGAACCTATGGCTACACCTTC
clone_size: .
d_call: .
j_call: TRBJ1-2
v_call: TRBV7-9

cdr3_aa: CASSLSVKTNEQFF
cdr3_nt: TGTGCCAGCAGTTTATCGGTAAAAACCAATGAGCAGTTCTTC
clone_size: many
d_call: .
j_call: TRBJ2-1
v_call: TRBV27

cdr3_aa: CASSQDFRQRQETQYF
cdr3_nt: TGCGCCAGCAGCCAAGATTTCCGACAGCGACAAGAGACCCAGTACTTC
clone_size: few
d_call: .
j_call: TRBJ2-5
v_call: TRBV4-3

cdr3_aa: CSVEAGGLTDTQYF
cdr3_nt: TGCAGCGTTGAGGCGGGAGGCCTCACAGATACGCAGTATTTT
clone_size: .
d_call: TRBD2
j_call: TRBJ2-3
v_call: TRBV29-1

cdr3_aa: CASSSFGSGYEQYF
cdr3_nt: TGTGCCAGCAGCTCTTTCGGGAGTGGCTACGAGCAGTACTTC
clone_size: .
d_call: .
j_call: TRBJ2-7
v_call: TRBV5-6

cdr3_aa: CASSYSMGLAGSDTQYF
cdr3_nt: TGTGCCAGCAGTTACTCGATGGGACTAGCGGGATCAGATACGCAGTATTTT
clone_size: .
d_call: TRBD2
j_call: TRBJ2-3
v_call: TRBV6-2/TRBV6-3

cdr3_aa: CASSFRLAGALTKNIQYF
cdr3_nt: TGTGCCAGCAGTTTTCGGCTAGCGGGGGCATTGACCAAAAACATTCAGTACTTC
clone_size: .
d_call: TRBD2
j_call: TRBJ2-4
v_call: TRBV12-3/TRBV12-4

cdr3_aa: CAISEPSGRTTGELFF
cdr3_nt: TGTGCCATCAGTGAGCCTAGCGGGAGAACTACCGGGGAGCTGTTTTTT
clone_size: once
d_call: TRBD2
j_call: TRBJ2-2
v_call: TRBV10-3

cdr3_aa: CSVTRATGRVETQYF
cdr3_nt: TGCAGCGTTACCAGGGCGACAGGGAGGGTGGAGACCCAGTACTTC
clone_size: .
d_call: .
j_call: TRBJ2-5
v_call: TRBV29-1

cdr3_aa: CASSPRSGSMGRETQYF
cdr3_nt: TGTGCCAGCTCACCACGCAGCGGGAGTATGGGTCGAGAGACCCAGTACTTC
clone_size: few
d_call: TRBD2
j_call: TRBJ2-5
v_call: TRBV18